A single sample gave rise to the 10 T cell receptor beta chains below, sequenced in a study of T-cell memory formation after mild COVID-19. In TCRdb, the 5' RACE reads were re-called with MiXCR into one record per CDR3 protein. The table lists fewer than 650,000 distinct CDR3 sequences, approximately 21% of them singletons. The sequenced material came from PBMCs or a T cell subset sorted from them (not recorded which). Receptors originate from an adult woman who had mild COVID-19 (a few samples of this study predate the infection). Cell type and time point are not known.

This clonotype was counted between two and nine times. This sequence joins TRBV9 and TRBJ2-1; a weak D match, TRBD1 (6 bases). In germline, CDR1 is SGDLS, CDR2 YYNGEE. The CDR3 runs to 16 residues. The V end lost 6 bases, the J end lost 3 bases, and 19 bases lay between the germline ends. The CDR3 nucleotides are TGTGCCAGCACCCGTGGTACAGGGATCTTCTACAATGAGCAGTTCTTC. This encodes CASTRGTGIFYNEQFF.

The table lists this clonotype with many counts. DNA of the CDR3: TGTGCCAGCAGCCGTAGCGGTAGCGGCCACTACGAGCAGTACTTC. Its protein product is CASSRSGSGHYEQYF. V usage is TRBV3-1 and J usage is TRBJ2-7, with D possibly being TRBD2 (6 bases). Germline CDR1 LGHDT, CDR2 YNNKEL (reference sequence). The CDR3 runs 15 residues. Trimming took off 4 bases at V and 3 bases at J, with 16 bases between the two ends.

The chain joins TRBV2 to TRBJ1-6, with TRBD1 matching over 11 bases. This CDR3 is built from 15 residues. V lost 4 bases and J lost 10; bases outside the gene matches: 6. Germline CDR1 is SNHLY and CDR2 is FYNNEI. The CDR3, as DNA: TGTGCCAGCAGTGGCGGACAGGGGGCTCTCTCACCCCTCCACTTT. Residues: CASSGGQGALSPLHF.

The chain employs TRBV5-1 and TRBJ1-3; 7 bases match TRBD1. J was trimmed by 0 bases and V by 4 bases; bases with no gene match: 4. Germline CDR1 is SGHRS and CDR2 is YFSETQ. The CDR3 extends over 15 amino acids. This CDR3 is CASSTGQPSGNTIYF. The DNA for the CDR3 is TGCGCCAGCAGCACGGGACAGCCCTCTGGAAACACCATATATTTT.

This chain links TRBV5-8 with TRBJ2-1; a weak D match, TRBD1 (5 bases). From germline, CDR1 is SGHTS and CDR2 YDEGEE. This CDR3 region has 13 residues. Trimming cost V 1 base and J 7 bases, with 9 bases left between them. CDR3 bases: TGTGCCAGCAGCTTGCGTGGGGCGAATGAGCAGTTCTTC. It encodes CASSLRGANEQFF.

This clonotype has only a few counts. The rearrangement links TRBV6-6 to TRBJ1-1; 11 bases match TRBD1. CDR3 size: 15 residues. Trimming took 6 bases from V and 3 from J; bases not matched to a gene: 6. CDR1 MNHNY and CDR2 SVGAGI come from the germline V gene (reference sequence). The CDR3 reads CASSTGQGADTEAFF. The CDR3 region has the DNA TGTGCCAGCAGCACCGGACAGGGGGCTGACACTGAAGCTTTCTTT.

In its sample, this clonotype was seen a few times. The chain recombines TRBV5-1 with TRBJ2-3; TRBD1 matches at 11 bases. The CDR3 is made up of 20 amino acids. The J segment lost 4 bases and the V segment lost 4 bases, leaving 20 bases of the junction unmatched. The germline gives CDR1 SGHRS, CDR2 YFSETQ. The CDR3 loop is CASSPWTGGVGTMDPDTQYF. The CDR3 DNA follows: TGCGCCAGCAGCCCGTGGACAGGGGGCGTTGGGACTATGGACCCAGATACGCAGTATTTT.

This chain links TRBV6-2 or TRBV6-3 with TRBJ2-7; 10 nucleotides line up with TRBD2. The CDR3 consists of 15 residues. In germline, CDR1 is MNHEY, CDR2 SVGEGT. J lost 2 bases, V lost 6 bases, and 7 bases had no gene match. CDR3 amino acids: CASSPTSGKTYEQYF. In DNA, the CDR3 is TGTGCCAGCAGCCCCACTAGCGGGAAAACCTACGAGCAGTACTTC.

This chain uses TRBV3-1 with TRBJ2-4; D remains unclear. The CDR3 contains 13 residues. From germline, CDR1 is LGHDT and CDR2 YNNKEL (reference sequence). Trimming left V 0 bases short and J 11 bases short, with 11 bases between. The CDR3, as DNA: TGTGCCAGCAGCCAAGAGGCTCCCGATGTTCAGTACTTC. Translated: CASSQEAPDVQYF.

The chain joins TRBV18 to TRBJ2-3, with a weak D call TRBD1 (6 bases). CDR3 size: 17 residues. V was clipped by 3 bases and J by 2 bases, with 18 bases between them. Germline lookup yields CDR1 KGHSH and CDR2 LQKENI. CDR3 bases: TGTGCCAGCTCACCGCCGTATGACAGGCCGTTCACAGATACGCAGTATTTT. This encodes CASSPPYDRPFTDTQYF.